This T cell receptor beta chain stems from a study of cytomegalovirus exposure and HLA in healthy donors. For the study at large: In a previous analysis, around 120 million unique TCR beta sequences were found from 150 million to 200 million T cells.

A multiplex PCR was run with 60 Vbeta primers and 13 Jbeta primers. Method: immunoSEQ multiplex PCR; TCRdb's copy keeps in-frame clones and lacks some. This sample's clone table lists approximately 190,000 clones. CDR3 size: 13 residues. Germline CDR1 and CDR2: KGHSH and LQKENI. With 3 bases removed from V and 2 bases from J, the gap between germline ends came to 8 bases. Remarks on this clone: Its cognate antigen is unknown. The sample contains more than one DNA sequence encoding this CDR3.

General study points: Common viral pathogens (according to a later analysis) appeared linked to several of the most significant clusters. Presence/absence analyses supposed approximately even sequencing depth among donors.

The origin of this receptor is a man younger than 45 in good health and CMV-seronegative. The sequenced sample consisted of PBMCs. V usage is TRBV18 and J usage is TRBJ2-7; D is perhaps TRBD2 (5 bases). CDR3 sequence: CASSPPGAYEQYF. The CDR3 coding sequence is TGTGCCAGCTCACCGCCCGGGGCCTACGAGCAGTACTTC.